The source of this T cell receptor (beta chain) is a study of blood T cell repertoires in COVID-19 (dated by TCRdb to the early 2020s). With regard to the full study: Samples covering the acute and convalescent phases of COVID-19 were provided by collaborators in the United States, Italy and Spain. The repertoires were released in a freely available public database meant as a resource for research on the immune response to SARS-CoV-2. Sample metadata almost always included a de-identified subject ID, COVID-19 status, age in years and sex. The material from the prospective study consisted of cDNA or gDNA derived from T cells, B-cell-depleted T cells, or PBMCs. Subjects who had been exposed to COVID-19, were actively infected with it, or had recovered from it provided the deeply sampled blood TCRbeta repertoires that made up the dataset. Where available, HLA class I and class II types were taken from metadata supplied by the sample provider and were not determined by assay-based typing. Samples were obtained from the ongoing ImmuneRACE study (first 160 participants) and from over 1,000 subjects provided by 6 global collaborators.

Participants in the prospective study were enrolled through a virtual design, were aged 18 to 89 years, and lived in about two dozen United States geographic areas. In the prospective study, cohorts were assigned on the basis of participant-reported clinical history obtained from a screening survey and a study questionnaire. Exposed participants had been in contact, within 2 weeks of entering the study, with a person who had a PCR-confirmed or clinician-diagnosed case of COVID-19. In the prospective study, mobile phlebotomists collected whole blood, serum and a nasopharyngeal or oropharyngeal swab from each participant. Additional blood draws and questionnaires over a 2-month period could optionally be provided by prospective study participants. Before DNA extraction, prospective study blood samples were shipped either frozen or at room temperature. For this clone: Its antigen is not yet known. One base away there is no much larger clone; base qualities are not given.

The paper as a whole reports these results and caveats: The quantity of clinical and demographic metadata differed by source and by participant and was supplied without curation.

The immunoSEQ Assay, a bias-controlled multiplex PCR, was used to amplify TCRbeta CDR3 regions from genomic DNA. The paper's processing steps were these. Within the assay, amplification of reference gene primers was used to estimate how many nucleated cells each sample contained. To quantify the absolute abundance of each unique TCRbeta CDR3 rearrangement, sequence reads were collapsed and filtered. For each sample, productive Simpson clonality was calculated by taking the square root of Simpson's diversity index across productive rearrangements. Not all clones reach the TCRdb copy of this immuneACCESS table, which keeps in-frame sequences only. Checked studies attribute under half of the gap to unresolved V genes and leave the rest unexplained. V, J and clone size are taken as reported in that table, and D and trimming were inferred from the DNA itself. For this sample there are 190,000 or so clones; roughly 90% appear just once. Approximately 4.8% of the sample comes from the top ten.

Taken from cysteine to phenylalanine, the CDR3 has 11 residues. The sequence is cut down to CDR3 DNA, 33 bases in frame from base 1. From a lookup of the germline V gene (reference sequence), CDR1 and CDR2 are LNHDA and SQIVND. V is shortened by 1 base, J by 5 bases, and the region joining them spans 2 bases. The clonotype comes from a woman aged 30 to 39 who had been exposed to COVID-19. The source material was PBMCs or T cells enriched from blood (not recorded which). The sequence links TRBV19 to TRBJ1-2; too little of a D gene remains to name it. The CDR3 amino acid sequence is: CASSIAYGYTF. The nucleotide sequence reads TGTGCCAGTAGTATAGCGTATGGCTACACCTTC. Where the CDR3 stops, the reference TRBV19 and TRBJ1-2 genes take over; the full variable domain is DGGITQSPKYLFRKEGQNVTLSCEQNLNHDAMYWYRQDPGQGLRLIYYSQIVNDFQKGDIAEGYSVSREKKESFPLTVTSAQKNPTAFYLCASSIAYGYTFGSGTRLTVV.